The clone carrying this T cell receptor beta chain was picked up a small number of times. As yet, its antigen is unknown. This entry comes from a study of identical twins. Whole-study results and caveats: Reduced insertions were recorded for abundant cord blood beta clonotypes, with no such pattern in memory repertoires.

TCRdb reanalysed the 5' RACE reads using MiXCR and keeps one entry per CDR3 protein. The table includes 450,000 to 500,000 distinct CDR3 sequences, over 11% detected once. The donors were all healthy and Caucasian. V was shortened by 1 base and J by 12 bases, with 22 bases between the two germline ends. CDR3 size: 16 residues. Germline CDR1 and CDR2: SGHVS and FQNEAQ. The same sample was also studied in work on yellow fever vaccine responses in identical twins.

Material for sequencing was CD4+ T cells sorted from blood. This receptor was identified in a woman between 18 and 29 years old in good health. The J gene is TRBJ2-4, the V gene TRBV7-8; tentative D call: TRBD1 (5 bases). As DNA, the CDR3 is TGTGCCAGCAGCTTAGTTCGGGTTGGGGCCGGCGGCGGTCAGTACTTC. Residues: CASSLVRVGAGGGQYF.